The source of this TCR beta chain is a study of shared clonotypes between healthy human individuals. Study details: Three men and a couple of women, aged 18 to 49, were donors.

Study observations and caveats: Relative to memory subsets, naive subsets generally showed larger estimated richness.

Sequencing used immunoSEQ multiplex PCR; TCRdb keeps in-frame clones, though not all of them. The sample records fewer than 2.5 million clones, roughly 93% being singletons. Note on this clone: The antigen remains undetermined.

Naive CD4+ cells were CD45RA-selected; the remaining cells were memory. Sequencing was done on a sample of naive CD4+ T cells from PBMCs. Subset meaning: CD45RA+ positively selected. The clonotype originates from a man aged 18 to 30 in good health. Some clones in this sample may be carry-over from other donors' samples.

The CDR3 sequence is CASSLAGLSSYNEQFF. The DNA for the CDR3 is TGTGCCAGCAGCTTGGCGGGACTAAGCTCCTACAATGAGCAGTTCTTC. The genes are TRBV5-4 and TRBJ2-1; 7 bases are a match to TRBD2. The CDR3 runs 16 residues. V was clipped by 0 bases and J by 0 bases; unmatched bases: 3. Germline V gene sequence: CDR1 SGHNT, CDR2 YYREEE (reference sequence).